The next 14 T cell receptor beta chains were all read from a single sample in a study of shared clonotypes between healthy human individuals. Measured with immunoSEQ multiplex PCR; TCRdb has only the in-frame clones, and not every one. Seen here are approximately 2.4 million clones, 90% to 97% observed once, and the top ten hold around 0.13%. Sequencing was done on a sample of naive CD4+ T cells sorted from blood. Regarding subset: CD45RA+ positively selected. The origin of the receptors is a man in his late teens or twenties in good health.

This sequence joins TRBV19 and TRBJ1-2; D is ambiguous. Germline CDR1 reads LNHDA; CDR2 reads SQIVND (reference sequence). The CDR3 consists of 11 residues. Trimming took 6 bases from V and 0 from J, leaving 2 bases between them. The CDR3 bases are TGTGCCAGTAGCTCTAACTATGGCTACACCTTC. This encodes CASSSNYGYTF.

The chain recombines TRBV4-1 with TRBJ2-3; D gene uncertain. This CDR3 contains 14 residues. Germline values: CDR1 MGHRA, CDR2 YSYEKL. Trimming stripped 1 base from V and 6 bases from J, with 11 bases between. CDR3 DNA: TGCGCCAGCAGCCAAGTTCAACGGGTGGATACGCAGTATTTT. Translated: CASSQVQRVDTQYF.

The rearrangement joins TRBV12-5 to TRBJ2-7; unclear D gene. The CDR3 is made up of 17 amino acids. The germline V and J ends were trimmed by 0 bases and 0 bases, with 15 bases remaining between them. Germline V gene sequence: CDR1 LGHNT, CDR2 FRNRAP. The CDR3 loop is CASGLVVCRPSSYEQYF. In nucleotides, the CDR3 is TGTGCTAGTGGTTTGGTGGTTTGCAGGCCGAGCTCCTACGAGCAGTACTTC.

The chain joins TRBV27 to TRBJ2-2; D gene ambiguous. This CDR3 comprises 14 residues. The V and J ends lost 7 bases and 4 bases respectively, with 13 bases between them. The germline V gene has CDR1 MNHEY and CDR2 SMNVEV (reference sequence). Written as DNA, the CDR3 is TGTGCCAGCAAAGTGGCAGGAACCACCGGGGAGCTGTTTTTT. Its protein is CASKVAGTTGELFF.

The chain joins TRBV20-1 to TRBJ2-5; no definite D call. CDR1 is DFQATT, CDR2 SNEGSKA, per germline (reference sequence). V lost 6 bases to trimming and J lost 1 base, with 6 bases between them. The CDR3 spans 11 residues. CDR3 sequence (DNA): TGCAGTGCCGAGTTCCAAGAGACCCAGTACTTC. Amino acid sequence: CSAEFQETQYF.

This chain connects TRBV30 to TRBJ1-1, with 7 bases that match TRBD1. The CDR3 contains 14 residues. Germline trimming cut 1 base from V and 2 bases from J; bases unmatched to any gene: 4. The germline V gene encodes CDR1 GTSNPN and CDR2 SVGIG (reference sequence). The CDR3 sequence is CAWSGRGGNTEAFF. For the CDR3, the DNA is TGTGCCTGGAGTGGCAGGGGGGGTAACACTGAAGCTTTCTTT.

This chain links TRBV19 with TRBJ2-5, with 9 nucleotides matching TRBD2. The V and J ends lost 5 bases and 0 bases, in that order; junction bases with no gene match: 7. Germline loops: CDR1 LNHDA, CDR2 SQIVND (reference sequence). This CDR3 spans 16 amino acids. CDR3 nucleotide sequence: TGTGCCAGTAGTCCTCGGACTAGCGAGTACCAAGAGACCCAGTACTTC. Its translation is CASSPRTSEYQETQYF. Full variable domain (missing parts from reference TRBV19 and TRBJ2-5): DGGITQSPKYLFRKEGQNVTLSCEQNLNHDAMYWYRQDPGQGLRLIYYSQIVNDFQKGDIAEGYSVSREKKESFPLTVTSAQKNPTAFYLCASSPRTSEYQETQYFGPGTRLLVL.

This sequence joins TRBV15 and TRBJ1-4; D perhaps matches TRBD1 (6 bases). Germline V gene lookup returns CDR1 LNHNV and CDR2 YYDKDF (reference sequence). The V gene lost 3 bases and the J gene lost 4 bases, with 12 bases spanning the gap. The CDR3 contains 15 residues. The CDR3 nucleotides are TGTGCCACCAGCAGCCCAGGGGAAAGTAATGAAAAACTGTTTTTT. Translation: CATSSPGESNEKLFF. The whole variable domain, remainder taken from reference TRBV15 and TRBJ1-4, is DAMVIQNPRYQVTQFGKPVTLSCSQTLNHNVMYWYQQKSSQAPKLLFHYYDKDFNNEADTPDNFQSRRPNTSFCFLDIRSPGLGDTAMYLCATSSPGESNEKLFFGSGTQLSVL.

The CDR3 reads CASSASGSTDTQYF. As DNA, the CDR3 is TGTGCCAGCAGCGCTAGCGGGAGCACAGATACGCAGTATTTT. This sequence joins TRBV7-2 and TRBJ2-3, with 8 bases that match TRBD2. CDR1 and CDR2 from the germline V gene are SGHTA and FQGNSA. J was trimmed by 0 bases and V by 5 bases; bases with no gene match: 1. The CDR3 runs to 14 residues.

V is TRBV7-2 and J is TRBJ1-5; a weak D match, TRBD1 (5 bases). The CDR3 extends over 13 amino acids. V gave up 8 bases and J gave up 6 bases, with 14 bases separating them. From germline, CDR1 is SGHTA and CDR2 FQGNSA. The CDR3 bases are TGTGCCAGCTCGGTCCCAGGGCCTCAGCCCCAGCATTTT. It is translated as CASSVPGPQPQHF. Based on the CDR3 plus reference TRBV7-2 and TRBJ1-5, the full variable domain is GAGVSQSPSNKVTEKGKDVELRCDPISGHTALYWYRQSLGQGLEFLIYFQGNSAPDKSGLPSDRFSAERTGGSVSTLTIQRTQQEDSAVYLCASSVPGPQPQHFGDGTRLSIL.

To note about this clone: Other DNA sequences within the sample encode an identical CDR3. The chain couples TRBV9 to TRBJ2-1, with 10 nucleotides matching TRBD1. This CDR3 contains 15 residues. V was clipped by 2 bases and J by 7 bases; unmatched bases: 6. Germline V gives CDR1 SGDLS, CDR2 YYNGEE. The CDR3 nucleotides are TGTGCCAGCAGCGTTGGGGGGACAGGGGTTAATGAGCAGTTCTTC. This codes for CASSVGGTGVNEQFF. Using reference TRBV9 and TRBJ2-1 for the parts outside the CDR3, the full variable domain is DSGVTQTPKHLITATGQRVTLRCSPRSGDLSVYWYQQSLDQGLQFLIQYYNGEERAKGNILERFSAQQFPDLHSELNLSSLELGDSALYFCASSVGGTGVNEQFFGPGTRLTVL.

This chain links TRBV27 with TRBJ1-6; D might be TRBD1 (6 bases). CDR3 length: 15 amino acids. In germline, CDR1 is MNHEY, CDR2 SMNVEV (reference sequence). V lost 5 bases, J lost 7 bases, and 15 bases lay in between. CDR3 sequence: CASSDSGTRNSPLHF. CDR3 in DNA: TGTGCCAGCAGTGACTCCGGGACAAGAAATTCACCCCTCCACTTT.

V is TRBV2 and J is TRBJ1-1; TRBD1 matches 7 bases. The CDR3 sequence is 13 residues long. Germline V lookup: CDR1 SNHLY, CDR2 FYNNEI. Unmatched junction bases numbered 6, after V lost 6 bases and J lost 5 bases. CDR3 coding DNA: TGTGCCAGCAGGGCGGACAGGTTGACTGAAGCTTTCTTT. This sequence encodes CASRADRLTEAFF.

The genes are TRBV18 and TRBJ1-1; D possibly corresponds to TRBD1 (5 bases). Germline values: CDR1 KGHSH, CDR2 LQKENI. The V end was cut by 6 bases, the J end by 1 base, with 15 bases between. This CDR3 has 15 residues. In DNA, the CDR3 is TGTGCCAGCTCCCCGAGAAACGGACAGAACACTGAAGCTTTCTTT. Translation gives CASSPRNGQNTEAFF.